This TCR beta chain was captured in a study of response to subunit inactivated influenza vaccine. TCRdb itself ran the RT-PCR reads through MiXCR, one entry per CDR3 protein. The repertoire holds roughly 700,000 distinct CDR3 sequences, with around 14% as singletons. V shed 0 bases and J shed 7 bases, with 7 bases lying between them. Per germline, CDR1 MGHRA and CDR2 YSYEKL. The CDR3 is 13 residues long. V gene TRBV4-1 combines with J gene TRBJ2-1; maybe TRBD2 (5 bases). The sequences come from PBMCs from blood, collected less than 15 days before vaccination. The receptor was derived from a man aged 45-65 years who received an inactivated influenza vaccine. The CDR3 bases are TGCGCCAGCAGCCAAGATACGGGGAATGAGCAGTTCTTC. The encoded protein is CASSQDTGNEQFF.